What follows is one T cell receptor (beta chain) and its context. V lost 1 base and J 3 bases, leaving 9 bases between the germline ends. The CDR3 sequence is 15 residues long. CDR1 SGHVS and CDR2 FNYEAQ come from the germline V gene. The data were obtained in a study of blood T cell repertoires in COVID-19. At the level of the study: Whether acute or convalescent, the COVID-19 samples came from the United States, Italy and Spain. T cells, B-cell-depleted T cells, or PBMCs supplied cDNA or gDNA.

Per the authors' pipeline: Using reference gene primer amplification, nucleated cell counts were estimated. Measured with immunoSEQ multiplex PCR; TCRdb has only the in-frame clones, and not every one. V, J and clone size reflect that table, while D and trimming were determined from the DNA. This sample has about 190,000 clones, with about 82% found just once. The chain is built from TRBV7-6 and TRBJ2-2; no clear D. Sequencing was carried out using peripheral blood. The TCR sequence derives from a woman aged 30 to 39 with acute or convalescent COVID-19. The CDR3 is CASSLVQTHTGELFF. CDR3 coding DNA: TGTGCCAGCAGCTTAGTACAGACCCACACCGGGGAGCTGTTTTTT.